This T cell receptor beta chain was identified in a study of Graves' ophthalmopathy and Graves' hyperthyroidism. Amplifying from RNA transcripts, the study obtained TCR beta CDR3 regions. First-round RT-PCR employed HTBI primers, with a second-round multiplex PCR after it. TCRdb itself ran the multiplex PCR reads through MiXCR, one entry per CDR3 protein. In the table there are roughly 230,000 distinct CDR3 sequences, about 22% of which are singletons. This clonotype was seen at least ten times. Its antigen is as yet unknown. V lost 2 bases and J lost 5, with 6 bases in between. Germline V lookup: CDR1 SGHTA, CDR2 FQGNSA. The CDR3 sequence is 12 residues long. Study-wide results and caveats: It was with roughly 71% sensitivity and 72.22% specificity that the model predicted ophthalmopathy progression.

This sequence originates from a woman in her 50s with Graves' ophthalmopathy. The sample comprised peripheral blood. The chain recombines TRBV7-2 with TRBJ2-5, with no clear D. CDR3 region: CASSLIEETQYF. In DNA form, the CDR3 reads TGTGCCAGCAGCTTAATTGAGGAGACCCAGTACTTC. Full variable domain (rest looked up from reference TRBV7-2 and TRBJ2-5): GAGVSQSPSNKVTEKGKDVELRCDPISGHTALYWYRQSLGQGLEFLIYFQGNSAPDKSGLPSDRFSAERTGGSVSTLTIQRTQQEDSAVYLCASSLIEETQYFGPGTRLLVL.